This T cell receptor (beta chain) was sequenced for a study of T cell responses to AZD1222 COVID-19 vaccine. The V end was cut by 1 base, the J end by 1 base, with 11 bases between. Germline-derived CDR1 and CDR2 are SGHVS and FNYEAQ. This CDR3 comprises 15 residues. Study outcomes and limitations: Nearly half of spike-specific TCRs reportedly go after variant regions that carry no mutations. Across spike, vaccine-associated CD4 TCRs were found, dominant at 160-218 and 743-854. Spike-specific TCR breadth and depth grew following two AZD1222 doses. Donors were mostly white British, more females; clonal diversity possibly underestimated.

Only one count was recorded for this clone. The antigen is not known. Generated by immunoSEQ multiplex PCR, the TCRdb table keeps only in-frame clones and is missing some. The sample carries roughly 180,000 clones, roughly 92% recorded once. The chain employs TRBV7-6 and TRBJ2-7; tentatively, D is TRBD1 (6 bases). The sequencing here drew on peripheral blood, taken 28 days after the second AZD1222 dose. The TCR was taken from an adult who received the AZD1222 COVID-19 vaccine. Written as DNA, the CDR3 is TGTGCCAGCAGCTTAGACACAGGGATATCCTACGAGCAGTACTTC. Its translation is CASSLDTGISYEQYF.